The clone carrying this T cell receptor (beta chain) was seen many times. Its antigen is still unknown. TCRdb re-called the 5' RACE reads through MiXCR, storing one row per CDR3 protein. The repertoire holds about 390,000 distinct CDR3 sequences, 20% to 25% seen once, with 9.5% to 15% in the top ten. This sample was taken from a study of T-cell memory formation after mild COVID-19. The CDR3 loop spans 17 amino acids. The germline V gene has CDR1 SGHTA and CDR2 FQGNSA. Trimming left V 5 bases short and J 4 bases short, with 21 bases between. The study, taken as a whole, reports: There was a balanced CD4/CD8 profile in clones contracting day 15 to 85, and later expanders leaned CD4+.

The sample comprised PBMCs or a T cell subset sorted from them (not recorded which). V is TRBV7-2 and J is TRBJ2-1; D may match TRBD1 or TRBD2 (5 bases each). The sequence came from an adult woman who had mild COVID-19 (a few samples of this study predate the infection). Cell type and time point are not known. The CDR3 is CASSPSPGADLYNEQFF. CDR3 bases: TGTGCCAGCAGCCCCTCTCCCGGGGCGGACCTGTACAATGAGCAGTTCTTC.